This T cell receptor (beta chain) was sequenced in a study of T cell clusters in autoimmune cytopenias. Study-level points and caveats: Functional roles of the in silico T cell clusters still await experimental validation.

Approximately 40,000 genome equivalents of blood DNA were amplified for TRB. In regard to this clonotype: Its cognate antigen is unknown.

Multiplex touch-down PCR amplified TRB using TRB-A and TRB-B pools in one tube. Following a re-call of the multiplex PCR reads, TCRdb has one entry per CDR3 protein and lacks DNA. Its table lists approximately 6,100 distinct CDR3 sequences. This CDR3 is built from 19 residues. The V gene's germline CDR1 is MNHEY and CDR2 SVGAGI. This sequence was found in a human donor with an autoimmune cytopenia or autoimmune hepatitis (not recorded which). The chain joins TRBV6-5 to TRBJ1-1; TCRdb picks TRBD1, but there is no DNA to check that call. The sequenced sample consisted of peripheral blood. The CDR3 sequence is CASSYSIDPLGNMNTEAFF.